The entry below describes one TCR beta chain. Samples were assayed with immunoSEQ v3.0 at survey level. The repertoire was sequenced with immunoSEQ multiplex PCR; TCRdb's copy has only in-frame clones and lacks some. The sample carries roughly 18,000 clones, 60% to 85% recorded once. The data were obtained in a study of long-term antiretroviral therapy in people with HIV. This CDR3 comprises 15 residues. V was trimmed by 5 bases and J by 4 bases, leaving 17 bases between them. CDR1 and CDR2 from the germline V gene are MNHNS and SASEGT. The sequencing used unsorted PBMCs, collected 2.9 years after starting antiretroviral therapy. The TCR comes from a woman aged 25 to 39 with HIV. This sequence joins TRBV6-1 and TRBJ1-2, with a weak D call TRBD1 (6 bases). For the CDR3, the DNA is TGTGCCAGCAGTTTACAGGGCCACCAGGGCTATGGCTACACCTTC. This codes for CASSLQGHQGYGYTF.